The 22 T cell receptor beta chains reported below all come from one sample, sequenced in a study of CXCR3-negative and CXCR3-positive naive CD8 T cells (dated by TCRdb to about 2019). The sequencer listed for this sample is NextSeq 550. The Human TCR Profiling Kit (MiLaboratory) was used to make UMI-labeled 5' RACE TRB cDNA libraries. After TCRdb reprocessed the reads, each CDR3 protein sequence was kept as one row, without DNA. The sample's records list roughly 50,000 distinct CDR3 sequences. Of the sample, about 20% falls within the top ten clones. Sequenced: memory CD8+ T cells from blood. According to the study, the label for this sample's cell subset or site signals: conventional CD8+ memory T cells (TMEM), sorted as controls. The receptors originated from a human donor in good health. Some clones in this sample may be carry-over from other donors' samples.

The rearrangement joins TRBV29-1 to TRBJ2-1; absent DNA, TCRdb's TRBD1 call cannot be checked. This CDR3 has 15 amino acids. Looked up from germline, CDR1 is SQVTM and CDR2 is ANQGSEA. CDR3 sequence: CSVEDGGGTYNEQFF.

The CDR3 region is CASSSSTGAYEQYF. The chain carries TRBV7-9 and TRBJ2-7; the D call of TRBD1 rests on TCRdb alone, since no DNA is present to check it. The CDR3 has 14 amino acids. Germline CDR1 and CDR2: SEHNR and FQNEAQ (reference sequence).

V is TRBV29-1 and J is TRBJ2-5; TCRdb returns TRBD1, unconfirmable since there is no DNA. Germline loops: CDR1 SQVTM, CDR2 ANQGSEA. The CDR3 extends over 12 amino acids. The CDR3 loop reads CSVQGPGETQYF.

This chain links TRBV6-2 or TRBV6-3 with TRBJ2-3; the TCRdb call, TRBD1, lacks DNA for checking. Looked up from germline, CDR1 is MNHEY and CDR2 is SVGEGT. The CDR3 consists of 15 residues. The CDR3 region is CASIPGTGSTDTQYF.

The rearrangement joins TRBV6-6 to TRBJ2-7; TCRdb's assignment of TRBD1 cannot be checked, as there is no DNA. The CDR3 spans 15 residues. CDR1 MNHNY and CDR2 SVGAGI come from the germline V gene (reference sequence). The CDR3 region is CASSFVQGKGYEQYF.

The V and J genes are TRBV7-2 and TRBJ2-7; TCRdb's D gene call, TRBD1, goes unchecked for lack of DNA. The CDR3 is 14 amino acids. Germline V CDR1 and CDR2: SGHTA, FQGNSA. The CDR3 reads CASSPGRDSYEQYF.

The CDR3 loop reads CSVTSLPNREGTDTQYF. The chain employs TRBV29-1 and TRBJ2-3; TCRdb picks TRBD1, but there is no DNA to check that call. The CDR3 extends over 17 amino acids. From germline, CDR1 is SQVTM and CDR2 ANQGSEA.

V usage is TRBV7-9 and J usage is TRBJ1-1; TCRdb lists TRBD1, though no DNA is available to test this call. The germline gives CDR1 SEHNR, CDR2 FQNEAQ (reference sequence). CDR3 size: 14 residues. The CDR3 loop reads CASSPTPPGFEAFF.

V usage is TRBV5-1 and J usage is TRBJ1-5; the TCRdb D gene call, TRBD1, has no DNA to confirm it. Germline CDR1 is SGHRS and CDR2 is YFSETQ. The CDR3 covers 14 residues. The CDR3 loop is CASSLGTTNQPQHF.

The rearrangement uses TRBV4-3 and TRBJ2-3. This CDR3 is 16 amino acids long. Germline values: CDR1 LGHNA, CDR2 YSLEER. Here the CDR3 reads CASSQATQTNTDTQYF.

The chain is built from TRBV7-9 and TRBJ2-3; TCRdb outputs TRBD1, but without DNA this stays unchecked. The germline gives CDR1 SEHNR, CDR2 FQNEAQ (reference sequence). This CDR3 has 16 residues. Here the CDR3 reads CASSSPLALPDDTQYF.

This chain connects TRBV6-2 or TRBV6-3 to TRBJ2-7. The CDR3 sequence is 14 residues long. CDR1 is MNHEY, CDR2 SVGEGT, per germline. The CDR3 reads CASSPRQETYEQYF.

The chain recombines TRBV6-5 with TRBJ2-3; as DNA is missing, the TRBD1 call by TCRdb cannot be tested. CDR3 length: 14 residues. Germline V gene data show CDR1 as MNHEY and CDR2 as SVGAGI. CDR3 sequence reads: CASRTGRITDTQYF.

This sequence joins TRBV25-1 and TRBJ2-2; the TRBD1 assignment by TCRdb is unverifiable without DNA. From germline, CDR1 is MGHDK and CDR2 SYGVNS. This CDR3 has 14 residues. CDR3 region: CASSESGETGELFF.

The rearrangement links TRBV4-3 to TRBJ2-3; the D gene TCRdb calls, TRBD1, cannot be checked with no DNA. The length of the CDR3 is 14 residues. Germline loops: CDR1 LGHNA, CDR2 YSLEER. CDR3 protein: CASSQTDRADTQYF.

The V gene is TRBV7-9, the J gene TRBJ2-7. Germline CDR1 and CDR2: SEHNR and FQNEAQ (reference sequence). The CDR3 totals 12 residues. CDR3 residues: CASSLEIDEQYF. Drawing the rest from reference TRBV7-9 and TRBJ2-7, the complete variable domain is DTGVSQNPRHKITKRGQNVTFRCDPISEHNRLYWYRQTLGQGPEFLTYFQNEAQLEKSRLLSDRFSAERPKGSFSTLEIQRTEQGDSAMYLCASSLEIDEQYFGPGTRLTVT.

The chain has TRBV9 and TRBJ1-6; TCRdb's D call of TRBD1 is untestable without DNA. This CDR3 contains 14 residues. The germline V gene encodes CDR1 SGDLS and CDR2 YYNGEE. The CDR3 spells CASSLDRGGSPLHF. Combining the CDR3 with reference TRBV9 and TRBJ1-6 gives the whole variable domain DSGVTQTPKHLITATGQRVTLRCSPRSGDLSVYWYQQSLDQGLQFLIQYYNGEERAKGNILERFSAQQFPDLHSELNLSSLELGDSALYFCASSLDRGGSPLHFGNGTRLTVT.

This chain joins TRBV4-2 and TRBJ2-7; the D call of TRBD1 rests on TCRdb alone, since no DNA is present to check it. From germline, CDR1 is LGHNA and CDR2 YNFKEQ. This CDR3 comprises 17 residues. The CDR3 protein is CTSSQDYRGVESYEQYF.

This chain joins TRBV5-1 and TRBJ2-7. The CDR3 spans 14 residues. Germline V gene lookup returns CDR1 SGHRS and CDR2 YFSETQ. The CDR3 loop reads CASSLSTSSYEQYF.

The chain joins TRBV7-3 to TRBJ2-1; the TCRdb D gene call, TRBD1, has no DNA to confirm it. This CDR3 region has 15 residues. Looked up from germline, CDR1 is SGHTA and CDR2 is FQGTGA. The CDR3 reads CASSQRQGALNEQFF.

This rearrangement joins TRBV4-3 to TRBJ2-2; TCRdb's assignment of TRBD1 cannot be checked, as there is no DNA. Per the germline V gene, CDR1 is LGHNA and CDR2 is YSLEER. The CDR3 length is 15 residues. CDR3: CASSQAPTGSGELFF.

The chain links TRBV29-1 to TRBJ2-1; TCRdb's assignment of TRBD2 cannot be checked, as there is no DNA. Per germline, CDR1 SQVTM and CDR2 ANQGSEA. The length of the CDR3 is 16 residues. The CDR3 here is CSVEGSGRLPYNEQFF.